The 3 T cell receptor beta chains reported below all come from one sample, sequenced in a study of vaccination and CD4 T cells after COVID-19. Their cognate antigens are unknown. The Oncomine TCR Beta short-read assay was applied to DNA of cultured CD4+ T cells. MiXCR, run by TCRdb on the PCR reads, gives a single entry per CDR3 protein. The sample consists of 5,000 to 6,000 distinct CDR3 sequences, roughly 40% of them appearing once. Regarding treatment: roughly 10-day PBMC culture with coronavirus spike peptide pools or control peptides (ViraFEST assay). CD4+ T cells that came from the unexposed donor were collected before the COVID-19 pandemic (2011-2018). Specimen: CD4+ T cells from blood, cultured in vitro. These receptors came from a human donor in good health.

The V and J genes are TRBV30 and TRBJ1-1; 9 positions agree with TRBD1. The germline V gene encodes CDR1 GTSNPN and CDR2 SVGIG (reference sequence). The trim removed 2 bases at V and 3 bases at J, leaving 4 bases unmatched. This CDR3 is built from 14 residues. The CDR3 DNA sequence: TGTGCCTGGAGTCCCCGGGACAGGGACACTGAAGCTTTCTTT. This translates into CAWSPRDRDTEAFF. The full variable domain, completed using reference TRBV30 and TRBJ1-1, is SQTIHQWPATLVQPVGSPLSLECTVEGTSNPNLYWYRQAAGRGLQLLFYSVGIGQISSEVPQNLSASRPQDRQFILSSKKLLLSDSGFYLCAWSPRDRDTEAFFGQGTRLTVV.

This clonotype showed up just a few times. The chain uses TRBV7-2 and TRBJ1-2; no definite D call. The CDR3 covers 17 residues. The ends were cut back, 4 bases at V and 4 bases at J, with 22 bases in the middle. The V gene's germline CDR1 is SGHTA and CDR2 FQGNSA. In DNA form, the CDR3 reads TGTGCCAGCAGCTCCTTCTACATCTCCTTAGGGAGCTATGGCTACACCTTC. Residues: CASSSFYISLGSYGYTF.

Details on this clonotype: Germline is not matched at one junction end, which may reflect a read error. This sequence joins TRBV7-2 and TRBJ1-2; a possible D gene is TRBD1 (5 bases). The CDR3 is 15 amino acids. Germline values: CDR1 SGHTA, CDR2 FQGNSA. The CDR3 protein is CASSLEPGRPHGDTF. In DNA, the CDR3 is TGTGCCAGCAGCTTAGAACCGGGACGACCCCATGGCGACACCTTC.